The source of this TCR beta chain is a study of blood T cell repertoires in COVID-19. Study summary: The origin of the acute and convalescent COVID-19 samples was the United States, Italy and Spain. PBMCs, B-cell-depleted T cells, or T cells provided the cDNA or gDNA that made up the material.

This clone has more than one count but fewer than ten. This CDR3 is built from 16 residues. Germline lookup yields CDR1 KGHDR and CDR2 SFDVKD. V lost 6 bases to trimming and J lost 6 bases; unmatched junction nucleotides: 10. In the study's own analysis: Nucleated cell counts were estimated from reference gene primer amplification. Measured with immunoSEQ multiplex PCR; TCRdb has only the in-frame clones, and not every one. For V, J and clone size, that table is used; D and trimming come from the DNA. The table has 200,000 to 250,000 clones, about 85% seen once. This receptor was identified in a young woman who had recovered from COVID-19. Sequencing was performed on peripheral blood. The rearrangement uses TRBV24-1 and TRBJ2-3; TRBD1 agrees at 11 bases. In DNA, the CDR3 is TGTGCCACCAGTTCTTTGAGGACAGGGGGCTCTGATACGCAGTATTTT. Residues: CATSSLRTGGSDTQYF.